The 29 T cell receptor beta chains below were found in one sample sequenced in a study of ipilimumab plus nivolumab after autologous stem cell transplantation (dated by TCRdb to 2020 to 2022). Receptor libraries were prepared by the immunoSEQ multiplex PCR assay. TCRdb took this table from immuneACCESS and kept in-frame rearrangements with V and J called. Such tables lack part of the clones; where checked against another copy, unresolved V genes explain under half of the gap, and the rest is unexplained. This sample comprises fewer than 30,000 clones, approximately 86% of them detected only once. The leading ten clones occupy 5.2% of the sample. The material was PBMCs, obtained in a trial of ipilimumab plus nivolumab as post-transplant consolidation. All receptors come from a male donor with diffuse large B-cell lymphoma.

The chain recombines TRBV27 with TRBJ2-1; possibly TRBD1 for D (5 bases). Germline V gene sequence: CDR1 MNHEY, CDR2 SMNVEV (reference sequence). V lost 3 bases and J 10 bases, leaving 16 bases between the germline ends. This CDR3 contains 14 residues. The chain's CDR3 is CASSFKRSGSEQFF. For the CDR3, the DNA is TGTGCCAGCAGTTTCAAAAGATCAGGGTCGGAGCAGTTCTTC.

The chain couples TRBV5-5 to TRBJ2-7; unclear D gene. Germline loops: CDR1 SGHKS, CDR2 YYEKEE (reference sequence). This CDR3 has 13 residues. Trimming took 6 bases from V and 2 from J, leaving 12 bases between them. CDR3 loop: CASTPVGTYEQYF. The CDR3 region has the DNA TGTGCCAGCACCCCCGTGGGGACCTACGAGCAGTACTTC.

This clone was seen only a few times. The CDR3 reads CASSLLEISGTQYF. The CDR3 DNA follows: TGTGCCAGCAGCCTTCTAGAGATTTCGGGTACGCAGTATTTT. The chain combines TRBV7-2 with TRBJ2-3; no reliable D call. The germline CDR1 and CDR2 sequences are SGHTA and FQGNSA. V was clipped by 5 bases and J by 8 bases, with 17 bases between them. The CDR3 sequence is 14 residues long.

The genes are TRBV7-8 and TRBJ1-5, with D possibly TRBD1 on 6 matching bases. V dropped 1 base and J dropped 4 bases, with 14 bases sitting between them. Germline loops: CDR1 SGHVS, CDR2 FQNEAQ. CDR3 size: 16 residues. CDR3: CASSLGGGGGNQPQHF. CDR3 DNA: TGTGCCAGCAGCTTAGGTGGGGGCGGTGGGAATCAGCCCCAGCATTTT.

CDR3 in DNA: TGTGCCAGCAGCGCGACAGGGGGAGGCTACACCTTC. Protein product: CASSATGGGYTF. V is TRBV9 and J is TRBJ1-2, with 9 bases aligning to TRBD1. The J segment lost 8 bases and the V segment lost 3 bases, leaving 2 bases of the junction unmatched. Germline V gene lookup returns CDR1 SGDLS and CDR2 YYNGEE. This CDR3 has 12 amino acids. Filled out from reference TRBV9 and TRBJ1-2, the complete variable domain reads DSGVTQTPKHLITATGQRVTLRCSPRSGDLSVYWYQQSLDQGLQFLIQYYNGEERAKGNILERFSAQQFPDLHSELNLSSLELGDSALYFCASSATGGGYTFGSGTRLTVV.

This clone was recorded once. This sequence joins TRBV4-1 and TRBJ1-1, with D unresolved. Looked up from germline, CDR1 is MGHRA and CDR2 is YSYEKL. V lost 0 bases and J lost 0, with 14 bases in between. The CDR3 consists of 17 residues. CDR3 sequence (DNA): TGCGCCAGCAGCCAAGATCTGGGGTCTAGCTTGAACACTGAAGCTTTCTTT. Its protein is CASSQDLGSSLNTEAFF.

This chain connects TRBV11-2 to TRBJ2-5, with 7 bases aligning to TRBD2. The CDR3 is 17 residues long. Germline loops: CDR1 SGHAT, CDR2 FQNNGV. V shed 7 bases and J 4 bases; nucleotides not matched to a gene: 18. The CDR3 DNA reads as TGTGCCAGCAACCCCCCACACGGGGGGTTTGGCAGAGAGACCCAGTACTTC. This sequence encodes CASNPPHGGFGRETQYF. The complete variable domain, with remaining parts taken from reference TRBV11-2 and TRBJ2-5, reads EAGVAQSPRYKIIEKRQSVAFWCNPISGHATLYWYQQILGQGPKLLIQFQNNGVVDDSQLPKDRFSAERLKGVDSTLKIQPAKLEDSAVYLCASNPPHGGFGRETQYFGPGTRLLVL.

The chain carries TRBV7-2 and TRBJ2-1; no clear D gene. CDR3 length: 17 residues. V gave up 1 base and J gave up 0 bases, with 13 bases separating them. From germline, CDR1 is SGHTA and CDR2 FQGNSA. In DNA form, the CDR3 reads TGTGCCAGCAGCTTAGATACGGGCCGGGTCTCCTACAATGAGCAGTTCTTC. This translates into CASSLDTGRVSYNEQFF.

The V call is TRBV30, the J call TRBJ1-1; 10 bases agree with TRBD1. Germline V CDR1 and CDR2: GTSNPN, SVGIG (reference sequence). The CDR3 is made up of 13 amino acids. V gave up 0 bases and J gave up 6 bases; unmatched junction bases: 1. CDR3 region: CAWSVTGGSEAFF. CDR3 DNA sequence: TGTGCCTGGAGTGTGACAGGGGGCTCTGAAGCTTTCTTT.

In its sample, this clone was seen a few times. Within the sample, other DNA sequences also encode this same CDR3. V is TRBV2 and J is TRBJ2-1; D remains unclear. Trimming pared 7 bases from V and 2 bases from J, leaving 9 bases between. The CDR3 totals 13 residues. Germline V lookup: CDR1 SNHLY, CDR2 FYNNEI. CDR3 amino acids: CASKGRTYNEQFF. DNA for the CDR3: TGTGCCAGCAAGGGCAGAACCTACAATGAGCAGTTCTTC. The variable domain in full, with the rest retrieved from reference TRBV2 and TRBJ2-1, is EPEVTQTPSHQVTQMGQEVILRCVPISNHLYFYWYRQILGQKVEFLVSFYNNEISEKSEIFDDQFSVERPDGSNFTLKIRSTKLEDSAMYFCASKGRTYNEQFFGPGTRLTVL.

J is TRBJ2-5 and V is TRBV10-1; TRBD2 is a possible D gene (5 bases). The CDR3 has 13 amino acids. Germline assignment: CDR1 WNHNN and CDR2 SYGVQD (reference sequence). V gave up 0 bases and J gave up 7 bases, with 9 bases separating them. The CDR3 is CASSESGRGTQYF. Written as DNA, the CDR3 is TGCGCCAGCAGTGAGTCGGGTCGGGGGACCCAGTACTTC.

The CDR3: CASRSGEGGELFF. The CDR3 DNA sequence: TGTGCCAGCAGGAGCGGGGAGGGCGGGGAGCTGTTTTTT. V gene TRBV2 combines with J gene TRBJ2-2, with 7 bases lining up with TRBD2. With V trimmed by 6 bases and J by 7 bases, 5 bases remained unmatched. The CDR3 is made up of 13 amino acids. Per the germline V gene, CDR1 is SNHLY and CDR2 is FYNNEI.

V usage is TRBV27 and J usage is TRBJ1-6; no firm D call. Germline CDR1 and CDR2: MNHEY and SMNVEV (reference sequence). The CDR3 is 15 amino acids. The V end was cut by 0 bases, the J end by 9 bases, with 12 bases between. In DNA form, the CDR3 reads TGTGCCAGCAGTTTATCGCCAGGTTGGAGTTCACCCCTCCACTTT. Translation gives CASSLSPGWSSPLHF.

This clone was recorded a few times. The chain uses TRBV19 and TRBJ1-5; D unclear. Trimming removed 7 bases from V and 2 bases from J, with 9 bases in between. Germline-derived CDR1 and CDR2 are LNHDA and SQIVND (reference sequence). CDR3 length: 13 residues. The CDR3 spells CASTSDGNQPQHF. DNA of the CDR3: TGTGCCAGTACCTCGGACGGCAATCAGCCCCAGCATTTT.

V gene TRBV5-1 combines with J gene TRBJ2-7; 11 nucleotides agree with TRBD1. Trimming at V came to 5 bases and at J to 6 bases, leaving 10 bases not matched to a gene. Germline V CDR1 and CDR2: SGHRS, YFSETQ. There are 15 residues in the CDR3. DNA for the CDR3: TGCGCCAGCAGTCCATCCGGGACAGGGGGGATCGAGCAGTACTTC. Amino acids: CASSPSGTGGIEQYF.

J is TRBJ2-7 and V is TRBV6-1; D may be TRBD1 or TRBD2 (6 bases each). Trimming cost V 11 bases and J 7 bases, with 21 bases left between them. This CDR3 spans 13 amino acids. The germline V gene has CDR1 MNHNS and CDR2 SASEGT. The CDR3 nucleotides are TGTGCCGTGGAGAAAAGGGGGACTGAGGAGCAGTACTTC. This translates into CAVEKRGTEEQYF.

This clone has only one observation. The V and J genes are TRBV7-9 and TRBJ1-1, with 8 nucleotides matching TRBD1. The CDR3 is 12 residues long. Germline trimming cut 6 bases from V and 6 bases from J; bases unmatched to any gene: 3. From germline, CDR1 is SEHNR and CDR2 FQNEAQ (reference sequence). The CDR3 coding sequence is TGTGCCAGCAGACAGGGACAGGCTGAAGCTTTCTTT. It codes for CASRQGQAEAFF.

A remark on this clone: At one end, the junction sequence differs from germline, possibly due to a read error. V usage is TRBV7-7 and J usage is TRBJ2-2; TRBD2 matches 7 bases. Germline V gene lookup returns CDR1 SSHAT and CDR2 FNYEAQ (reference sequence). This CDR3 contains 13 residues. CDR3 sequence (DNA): TGTGCTAGCAGCGTAGCGGGTCTCGGGGAGCTGTTTTTT. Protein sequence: CASSVAGLGELFF. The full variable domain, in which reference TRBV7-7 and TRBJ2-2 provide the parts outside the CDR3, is GAGVSQSPRYKVTKRGQDVTLRCDPISSHATLYWYQQALGQGPEFLTYFNYEAQPDKSGLPSDRFSAERPEGSISTLTIQRTEQRDSAMYRCASSVAGLGELFFGEGSRLTVL.

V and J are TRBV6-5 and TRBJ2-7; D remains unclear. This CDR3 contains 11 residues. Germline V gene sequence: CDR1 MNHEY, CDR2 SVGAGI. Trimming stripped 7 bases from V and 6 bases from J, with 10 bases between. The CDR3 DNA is TGTGCCAGCAATAGTTGGCCCGAGCAGTACTTC. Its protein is CASNSWPEQYF.

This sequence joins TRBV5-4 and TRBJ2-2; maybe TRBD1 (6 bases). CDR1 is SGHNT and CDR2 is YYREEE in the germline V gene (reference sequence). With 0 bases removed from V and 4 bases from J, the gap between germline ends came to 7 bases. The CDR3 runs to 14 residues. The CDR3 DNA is TGTGCCAGCAGCTTGGGAGGGGGCACCGGGGAGCTGTTTTTT. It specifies CASSLGGGTGELFF.

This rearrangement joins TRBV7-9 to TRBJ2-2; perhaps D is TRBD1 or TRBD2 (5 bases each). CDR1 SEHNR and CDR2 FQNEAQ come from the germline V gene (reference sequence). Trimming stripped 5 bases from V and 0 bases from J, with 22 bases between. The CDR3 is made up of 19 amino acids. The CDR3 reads CASSRFSGTALPNTGELFF. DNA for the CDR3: TGTGCCAGCAGCCGATTTAGTGGGACCGCGCTCCCGAACACCGGGGAGCTGTTTTTT. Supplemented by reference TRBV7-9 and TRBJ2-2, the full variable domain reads DTGVSQNPRHKITKRGQNVTFRCDPISEHNRLYWYRQTLGQGPEFLTYFQNEAQLEKSRLLSDRFSAERPKGSFSTLEIQRTEQGDSAMYLCASSRFSGTALPNTGELFFGEGSRLTVL.

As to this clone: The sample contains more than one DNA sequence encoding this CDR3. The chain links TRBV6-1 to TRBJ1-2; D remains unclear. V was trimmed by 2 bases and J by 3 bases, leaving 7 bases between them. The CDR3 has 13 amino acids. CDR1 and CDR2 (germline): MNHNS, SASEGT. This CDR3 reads CASSEWADYGYTF. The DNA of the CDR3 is TGTGCCAGCAGTGAATGGGCGGACTATGGCTACACCTTC.

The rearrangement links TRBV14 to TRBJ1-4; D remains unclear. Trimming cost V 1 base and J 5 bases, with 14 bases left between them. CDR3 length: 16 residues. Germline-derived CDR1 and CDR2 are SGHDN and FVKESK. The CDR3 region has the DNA TGTGCCAGCAGCCAAGCACAAGGCGGGATAAATGAAAAACTGTTTTTT. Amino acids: CASSQAQGGINEKLFF. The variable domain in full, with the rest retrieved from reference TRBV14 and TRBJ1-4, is EAGVTQFPSHSVIEKGQTVTLRCDPISGHDNLYWYRRVMGKEIKFLLHFVKESKQDESGMPNNRFLAERTGGTYSTLKVQPAELEDSGVYFCASSQAQGGINEKLFFGSGTQLSVL.

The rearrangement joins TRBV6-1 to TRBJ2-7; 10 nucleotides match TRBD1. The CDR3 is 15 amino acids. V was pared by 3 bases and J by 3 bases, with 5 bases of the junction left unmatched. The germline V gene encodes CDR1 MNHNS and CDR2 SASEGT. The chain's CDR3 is CASSEGQGMSYEQYF. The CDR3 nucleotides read TGTGCCAGCAGTGAGGGACAGGGGATGAGCTACGAGCAGTACTTC.

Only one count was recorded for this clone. CDR3 sequence reads: CASSSNRGILNEQFF. CDR3 nucleotide sequence: TGTGCCAGCAGCTCTAACAGGGGGATCCTCAATGAGCAGTTCTTC. This sequence joins TRBV5-4 and TRBJ2-1; 8 positions match TRBD1. CDR3 size: 15 residues. Germline assignment: CDR1 SGHNT and CDR2 YYREEE (reference sequence). Trimming removed 3 bases from V and 6 bases from J; junction bases left unmatched: 8. Together with reference TRBV5-4 and TRBJ2-1, the CDR3 gives the full variable domain: ETGVTQSPTHLIKTRGQQVTLRCSSQSGHNTVSWYQQALGQGPQFIFQYYREEENGRGNFPPRFSGLQFPNYSSELNVNALELDDSALYLCASSSNRGILNEQFFGPGTRLTVL.

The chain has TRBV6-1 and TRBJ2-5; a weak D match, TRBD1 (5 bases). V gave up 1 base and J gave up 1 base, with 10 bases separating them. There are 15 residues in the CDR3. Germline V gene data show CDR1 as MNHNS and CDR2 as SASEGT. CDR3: CASSEGSTAQETQYF. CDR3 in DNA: TGTGCCAGCAGTGAAGGCTCGACAGCCCAAGAGACCCAGTACTTC.

The CDR3 protein is CASSQEGSGGWNEQFF. CDR3 nucleotide sequence: TGCGCCAGCAGCCAAGAGGGTAGCGGGGGGTGGAATGAGCAGTTCTTC. The chain uses TRBV4-1 and TRBJ2-1; 10 bases are shared with TRBD2. Germline loops: CDR1 MGHRA, CDR2 YSYEKL. V was clipped by 0 bases and J by 7 bases; unmatched bases: 6. The CDR3 consists of 16 residues.

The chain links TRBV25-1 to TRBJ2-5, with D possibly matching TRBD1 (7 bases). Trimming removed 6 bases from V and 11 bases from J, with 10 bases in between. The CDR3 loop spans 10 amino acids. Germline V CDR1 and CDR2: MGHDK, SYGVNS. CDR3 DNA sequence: TGTGCCAGCAGGGAGGGACAGCAGTACTTC. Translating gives CASREGQQYF. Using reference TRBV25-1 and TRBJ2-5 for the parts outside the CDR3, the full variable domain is EADIYQTPRYLVIGTGKKITLECSQTMGHDKMYWYQQDPGMELHLIHYSYGVNSTEKGDLSSESTVSRIRTEHFPLTLESARPSHTSQYLCASREGQQYFGPGTRLLVL.

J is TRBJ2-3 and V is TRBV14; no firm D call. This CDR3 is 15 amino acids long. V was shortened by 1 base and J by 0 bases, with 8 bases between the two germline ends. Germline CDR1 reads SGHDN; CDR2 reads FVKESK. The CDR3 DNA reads TGTGCCAGCAGCCAAGTCCAAAGTAGCACAGATACGCAGTATTTT. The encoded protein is CASSQVQSSTDTQYF. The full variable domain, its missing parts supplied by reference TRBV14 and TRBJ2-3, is EAGVTQFPSHSVIEKGQTVTLRCDPISGHDNLYWYRRVMGKEIKFLLHFVKESKQDESGMPNNRFLAERTGGTYSTLKVQPAELEDSGVYFCASSQVQSSTDTQYFGPGTRLTVL.